The 10 T cell receptor beta chains below were found in one sample sequenced in a study of T cell changes during pregnancy in multiple sclerosis. Clones were sequenced by immunoSEQ multiplex PCR, and TCRdb holds only the in-frame ones, with some missing. The repertoire includes roughly 41,000 clones, 89% of them detected once, and under 0.8% sits in the top ten. Specimen: CD4+ T cells from peripheral blood mononuclear cells, collected in the first trimester of pregnancy. The receptors originated from a female donor with multiple sclerosis, enrolled in a pregnancy study.

The chain carries TRBV5-1 and TRBJ2-2; tentative D call: TRBD1 (6 bases). The length of the CDR3 is 15 residues. Trimming removed 4 bases at V and 2 bases at J, with 12 bases between. Germline lookup yields CDR1 SGHRS and CDR2 YFSETQ. CDR3 in amino acids: CASSPKDSNTGELFF. For the CDR3, the DNA is TGCGCCAGCAGCCCGAAGGACAGTAACACCGGGGAGCTGTTTTTT.

This chain links TRBV11-3 with TRBJ2-1; 10 bases match TRBD2. The CDR3 covers 15 residues. The V gene's germline CDR1 is SGHNT and CDR2 YENEEA. V shed 3 bases and J 8 bases; nucleotides not matched to a gene: 7. Written as DNA, the CDR3 is TGTGCCAGCAGCTTCGGACTAGCGGTGGGGGATGAGCAGTTCTTC. Amino acids: CASSFGLAVGDEQFF. The variable domain in full, completed from reference TRBV11-3 and TRBJ2-1, reads EAGVVQSPRYKIIEKKQPVAFWCNPISGHNTLYWYLQNLGQGPELLIRYENEEAVDDSQLPKDRFSAERLKGVDSTLKIQPAELGDSAVYLCASSFGLAVGDEQFFGPGTRLTVL.

The chain links TRBV13 to TRBJ1-3; possibly TRBD1 for D (6 bases). V was clipped by 3 bases and J by 2 bases, with 8 bases between them. Germline V CDR1 and CDR2: PRHDT, FYEKMQ (reference sequence). The CDR3 loop spans 14 amino acids. DNA of the CDR3: TGTGCCAGCAGCTTCACAGGGCCTGGAAACACCATATATTTT. It translates to CASSFTGPGNTIYF.

V gene TRBV5-6 combines with J gene TRBJ2-3, with D perhaps TRBD2 (6 bases). CDR3 length: 13 residues. Germline values: CDR1 SGHDT, CDR2 YYEEEE. Trimming took 4 bases from V and 4 from J, leaving 10 bases between them. The CDR3 here is CASSLERADTQYF. In DNA form, the CDR3 reads TGTGCCAGCAGCCTCGAGCGGGCAGATACGCAGTATTTT.

CDR3 DNA: TGTGCCTGGGAGCCGGGACAAGTGAACACTGAAGCTTTCTTT. This gives the protein CAWEPGQVNTEAFF. The chain is built from TRBV30 and TRBJ1-1; TRBD1 might be the D (6 bases). The CDR3 extends over 14 amino acids. Germline CDR1 is GTSNPN and CDR2 is SVGIG (reference sequence). V lost 5 bases and J lost 0, with 13 bases in between.

The V gene is TRBV6-5, the J gene TRBJ2-7, with 8 nucleotides matching TRBD2. Germline V gene data show CDR1 as MNHEY and CDR2 as SVGAGI. V was clipped by 5 bases and J by 4 bases; unmatched bases: 7. The CDR3 is 14 residues long. The CDR3 loop is CASSDSGTYYEQYF. The DNA of the CDR3 is TGTGCCAGCAGTGATAGCGGGACCTATTACGAGCAGTACTTC.

V and J are TRBV25-1 and TRBJ2-2, with 7 positions matching TRBD2. Germline V gene sequence: CDR1 MGHDK, CDR2 SYGVNS. CDR3 length: 15 amino acids. With 6 bases clipped from V and 0 bases from J, the junction kept 4 bases outside the gene matches. In DNA, the CDR3 is TGTGCCAGCAGCTCAGGGAGGGCGAACACCGGGGAGCTGTTTTTT. Its translation: CASSSGRANTGELFF.

V and J are TRBV4-1 and TRBJ2-5, with a possible D match to TRBD2 (5 bases). Trimming removed 2 bases at V and 5 bases at J, with 9 bases between. The CDR3 sequence is 13 residues long. Looked up from germline, CDR1 is MGHRA and CDR2 is YSYEKL. CDR3 protein: CASSQQRGETQYF. DNA for the CDR3: TGCGCCAGCAGCCAACAAAGAGGGGAGACCCAGTACTTC.

This chain links TRBV2 with TRBJ2-5, with a weak D call TRBD1 (6 bases). The germline gives CDR1 SNHLY, CDR2 FYNNEI. V lost 7 bases to trimming and J lost 4 bases, with 22 bases between them. This CDR3 contains 16 residues. CDR3 DNA: TGTGCCAGCATTTGGTCAGGGGCTCTCGTCAGAGAGACCCAGTACTTC. This sequence encodes CASIWSGALVRETQYF.

The chain joins TRBV19 to TRBJ1-5; tentatively, D is TRBD1 (5 bases). Germline CDR1 reads LNHDA; CDR2 reads SQIVND (reference sequence). Trimming left V 1 base short and J 2 bases short, with 12 bases between. CDR3 length equals 16 residues. The CDR3 nucleotides are TGTGCCAGTAGTATAGTAGCGGGGGATCGCAATCAGCCCCAGCATTTT. Its translation: CASSIVAGDRNQPQHF.